This TCR beta chain was retrieved from a study of T cells in Graves' hyperthyroidism and ophthalmopathy. This clonotype has only a few counts. The target antigen is unknown. The study, taken as a whole, reports: Blood shared most expanded thyroid clonotypes above 0.001.

The CDR3 runs to 13 residues. V lost 4 bases and J 7 bases, leaving 13 bases between the germline ends. The germline V gene encodes CDR1 MGHDK and CDR2 SYGVNS. Those patients with uncontrolled infection, other autoimmune disease, pregnancy or lactation were excluded. Amplification of TCR beta CDR3 regions was performed using RNA transcripts as template. The TCR CDR3 first-round RT-PCR relied on the HTBI primer set. TCRdb used MiXCR to reprocess the multiplex PCR reads, holding one entry per CDR3 protein. Among about 500,000 distinct CDR3 sequences listed, under 20% were seen once. The source is a woman aged 18-35 years with Graves' ophthalmopathy. The sample consisted of blood. The V gene is TRBV25-1, the J gene TRBJ1-1; tentative D call: TRBD1 (5 bases). CDR3 protein: CASSGAGSGEAFF. The DNA of the CDR3 is TGTGCCAGCAGTGGGGCAGGGTCGGGTGAAGCTTTCTTT.